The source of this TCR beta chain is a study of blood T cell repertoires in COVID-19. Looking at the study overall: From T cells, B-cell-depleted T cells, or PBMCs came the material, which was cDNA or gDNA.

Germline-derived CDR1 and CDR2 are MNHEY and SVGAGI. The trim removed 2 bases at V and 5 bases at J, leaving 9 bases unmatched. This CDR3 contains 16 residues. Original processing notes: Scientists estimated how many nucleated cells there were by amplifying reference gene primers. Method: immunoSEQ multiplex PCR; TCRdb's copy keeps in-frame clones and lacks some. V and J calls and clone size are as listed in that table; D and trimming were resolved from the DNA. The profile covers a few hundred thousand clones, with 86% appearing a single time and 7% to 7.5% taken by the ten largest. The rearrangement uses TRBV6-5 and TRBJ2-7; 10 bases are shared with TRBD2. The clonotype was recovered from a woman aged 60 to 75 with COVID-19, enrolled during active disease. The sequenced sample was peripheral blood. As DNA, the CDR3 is TGTGCCAGCAGTTACATGAGCGGGGGGGAATTTGACGAGCAGTACTTC. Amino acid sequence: CASSYMSGGEFDEQYF.